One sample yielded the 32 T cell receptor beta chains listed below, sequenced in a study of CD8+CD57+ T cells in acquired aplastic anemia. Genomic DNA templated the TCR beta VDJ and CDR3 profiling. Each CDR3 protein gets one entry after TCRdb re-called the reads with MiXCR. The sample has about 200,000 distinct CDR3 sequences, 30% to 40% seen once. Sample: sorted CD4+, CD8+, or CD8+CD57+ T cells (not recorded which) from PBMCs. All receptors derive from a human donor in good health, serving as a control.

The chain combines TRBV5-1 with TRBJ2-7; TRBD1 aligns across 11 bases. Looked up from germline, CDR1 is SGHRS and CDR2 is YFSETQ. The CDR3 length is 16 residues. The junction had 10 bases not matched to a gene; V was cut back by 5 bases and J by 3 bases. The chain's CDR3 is CASRVGFGTGGYEQYF. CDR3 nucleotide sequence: TGCGCCAGCAGGGTGGGTTTCGGGACAGGGGGCTACGAGCAGTACTTC.

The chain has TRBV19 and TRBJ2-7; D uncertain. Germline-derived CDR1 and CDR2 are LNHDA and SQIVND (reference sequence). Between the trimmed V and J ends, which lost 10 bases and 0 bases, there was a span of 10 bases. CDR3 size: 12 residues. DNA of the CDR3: TGTGCCACTAGACCGAACTCCTACGAGCAGTACTTC. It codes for CATRPNSYEQYF.

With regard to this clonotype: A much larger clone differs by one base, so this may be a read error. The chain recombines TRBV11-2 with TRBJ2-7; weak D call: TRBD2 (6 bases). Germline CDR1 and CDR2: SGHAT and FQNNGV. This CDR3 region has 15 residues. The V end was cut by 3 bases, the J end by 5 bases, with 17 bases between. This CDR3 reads CASSFTSGQIHEQYF. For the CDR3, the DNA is TGTGCCAGCAGCTTTACAAGCGGGCAAATCCACGAGCAGTACTTC.

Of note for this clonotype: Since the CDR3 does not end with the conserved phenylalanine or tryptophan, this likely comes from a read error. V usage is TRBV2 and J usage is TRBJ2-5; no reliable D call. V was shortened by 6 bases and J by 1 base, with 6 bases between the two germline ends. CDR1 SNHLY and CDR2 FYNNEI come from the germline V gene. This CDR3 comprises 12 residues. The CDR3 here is CASRESQETQYL. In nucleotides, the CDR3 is TGTGCCAGCAGGGAAAGCCAAGAGACCCAGTACCTC.

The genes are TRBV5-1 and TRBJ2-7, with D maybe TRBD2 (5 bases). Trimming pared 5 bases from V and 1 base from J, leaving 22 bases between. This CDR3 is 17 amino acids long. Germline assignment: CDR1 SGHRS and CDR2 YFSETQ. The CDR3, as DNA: TGCGCCAGCAGGAGGGTGTTTGGAGCGGCAAAATCCTACGAGCAGTACTTC. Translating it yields CASRRVFGAAKSYEQYF.

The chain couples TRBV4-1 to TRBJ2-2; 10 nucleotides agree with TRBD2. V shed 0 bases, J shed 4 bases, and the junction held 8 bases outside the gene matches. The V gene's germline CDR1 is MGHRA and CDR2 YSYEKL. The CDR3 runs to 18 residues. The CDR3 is CASSQDTAGGWGTGELFF. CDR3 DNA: TGCGCCAGCAGCCAAGATACAGCGGGGGGGTGGGGCACCGGGGAGCTGTTTTTT.

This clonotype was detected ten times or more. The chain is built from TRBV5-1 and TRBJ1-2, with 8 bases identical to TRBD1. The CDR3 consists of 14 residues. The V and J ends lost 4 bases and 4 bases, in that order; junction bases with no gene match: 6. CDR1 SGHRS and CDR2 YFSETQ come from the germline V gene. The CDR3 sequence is CASSRGQVGYGYTF. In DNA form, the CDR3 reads TGCGCCAGCAGCCGGGGACAGGTCGGCTATGGCTACACCTTC.

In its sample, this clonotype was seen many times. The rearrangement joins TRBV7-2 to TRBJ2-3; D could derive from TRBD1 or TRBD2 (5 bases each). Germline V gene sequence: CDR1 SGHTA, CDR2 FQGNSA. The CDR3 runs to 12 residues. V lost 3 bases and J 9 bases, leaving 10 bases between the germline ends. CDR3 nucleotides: TGTGCCAGCAGCTTGCCGGGGACGACGCAGTATTTT. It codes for CASSLPGTTQYF.

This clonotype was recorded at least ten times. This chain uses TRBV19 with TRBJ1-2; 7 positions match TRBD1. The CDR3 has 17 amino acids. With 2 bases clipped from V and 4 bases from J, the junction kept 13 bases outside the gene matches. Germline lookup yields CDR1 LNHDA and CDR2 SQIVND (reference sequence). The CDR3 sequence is CASSILPSGQALYGYTF. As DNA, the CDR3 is TGTGCCAGTAGTATATTGCCCTCCGGACAGGCCCTCTATGGCTACACCTTC.

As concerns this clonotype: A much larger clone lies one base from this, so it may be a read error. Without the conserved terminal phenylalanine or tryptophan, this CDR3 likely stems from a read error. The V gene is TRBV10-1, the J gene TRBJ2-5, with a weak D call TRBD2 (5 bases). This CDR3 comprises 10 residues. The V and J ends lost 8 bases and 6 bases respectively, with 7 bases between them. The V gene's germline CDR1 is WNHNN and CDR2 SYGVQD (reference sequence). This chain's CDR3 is CASPGKTQYS. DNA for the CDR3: TGCGCCAGCCCGGGGAAGACCCAGTACTCC.

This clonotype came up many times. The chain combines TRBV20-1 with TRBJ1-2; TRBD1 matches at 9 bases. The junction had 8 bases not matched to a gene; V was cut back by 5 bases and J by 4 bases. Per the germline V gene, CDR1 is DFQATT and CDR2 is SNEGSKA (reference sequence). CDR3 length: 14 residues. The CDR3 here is CSASHRGRGYGYTF. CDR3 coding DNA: TGCAGTGCTTCCCACAGGGGGCGCGGCTATGGCTACACCTTC.

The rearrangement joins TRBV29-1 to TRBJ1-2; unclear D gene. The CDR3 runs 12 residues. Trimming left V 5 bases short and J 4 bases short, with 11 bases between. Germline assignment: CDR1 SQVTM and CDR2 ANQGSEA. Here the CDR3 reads CSVLPAIYGYTF. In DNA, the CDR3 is TGCAGCGTTCTCCCCGCCATCTATGGCTACACCTTC.

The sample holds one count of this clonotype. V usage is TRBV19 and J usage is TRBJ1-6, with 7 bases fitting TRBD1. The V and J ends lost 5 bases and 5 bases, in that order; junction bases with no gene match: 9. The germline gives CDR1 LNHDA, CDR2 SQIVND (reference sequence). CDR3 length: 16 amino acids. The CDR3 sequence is CASSPRTGYHNSPLHF. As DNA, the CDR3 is TGTGCCAGTAGTCCACGGACAGGATACCATAATTCACCCCTCCACTTT.

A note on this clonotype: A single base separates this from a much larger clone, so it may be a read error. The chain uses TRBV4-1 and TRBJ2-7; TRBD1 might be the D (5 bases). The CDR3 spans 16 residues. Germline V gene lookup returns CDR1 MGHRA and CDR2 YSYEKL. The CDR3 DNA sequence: TGCGCCAGCCGCCAAGAAGGGGCTCCCATCCCCTACGAGCAGTACTTC. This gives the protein CASRQEGAPIPYEQYF.

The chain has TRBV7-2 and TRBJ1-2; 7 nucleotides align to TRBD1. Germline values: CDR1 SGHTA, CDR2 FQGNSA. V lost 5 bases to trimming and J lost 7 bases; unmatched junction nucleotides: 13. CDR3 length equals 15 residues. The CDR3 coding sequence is TGTGCCAGCAGCCCCTCGGATCGACAGGGAGGTGGCTACACCTTC. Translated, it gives CASSPSDRQGGGYTF.

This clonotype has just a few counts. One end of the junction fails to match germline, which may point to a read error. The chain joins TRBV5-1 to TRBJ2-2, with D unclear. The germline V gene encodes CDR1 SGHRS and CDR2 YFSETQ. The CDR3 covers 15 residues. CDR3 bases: TGCGCCAGCGGCTTGGTGGGGTCGGGCACCGGGGAGCTGTTTTTT. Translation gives CASGLVGSGTGELFF.

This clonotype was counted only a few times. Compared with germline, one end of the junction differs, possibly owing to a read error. The CDR3 sequence is CAGSSRTGFVLYEQYF. The DNA for the CDR3 is TGTGCCGGCAGCTCCCGGACAGGCTTTGTTTTGTACGAGCAGTACTTC. The chain has TRBV11-2 and TRBJ2-7, with TRBD1 matching over 7 bases. This CDR3 contains 16 residues. Germline V lookup: CDR1 SGHAT, CDR2 FQNNGV.

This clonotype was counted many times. The CDR3 sequence: CASSQDFAGWETQYF. As DNA, the CDR3 is TGCGCCAGCAGCCAGGACTTTGCTGGGTGGGAGACCCAGTACTTC. V is TRBV4-1 and J is TRBJ2-5, with D perhaps TRBD2 (5 bases). This CDR3 has 15 amino acids. Germline V gene lookup returns CDR1 MGHRA and CDR2 YSYEKL. The ends were cut back, 3 bases at V and 5 bases at J, with 16 bases in the middle.

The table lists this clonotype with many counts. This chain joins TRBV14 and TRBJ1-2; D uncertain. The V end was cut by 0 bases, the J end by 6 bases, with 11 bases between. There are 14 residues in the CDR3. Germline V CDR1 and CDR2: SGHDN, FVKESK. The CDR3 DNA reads TGTGCCAGCAGCCAAGATTGGTCAACCCATGGCTACACCTTC. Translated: CASSQDWSTHGYTF.

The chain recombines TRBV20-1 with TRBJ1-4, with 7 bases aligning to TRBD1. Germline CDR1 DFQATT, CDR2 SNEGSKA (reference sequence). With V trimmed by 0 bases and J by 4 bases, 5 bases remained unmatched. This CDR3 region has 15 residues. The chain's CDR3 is CSARDYAGGNEKLFF. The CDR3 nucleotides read TGCAGTGCTAGAGATTATGCAGGGGGTAATGAAAAACTGTTTTTT.

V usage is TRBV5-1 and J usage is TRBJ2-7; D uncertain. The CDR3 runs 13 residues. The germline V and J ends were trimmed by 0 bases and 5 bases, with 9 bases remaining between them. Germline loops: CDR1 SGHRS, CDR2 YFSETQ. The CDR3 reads CASSLVWGNEQYF. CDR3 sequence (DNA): TGCGCCAGCAGCTTGGTGTGGGGTAACGAGCAGTACTTC.

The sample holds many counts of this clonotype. CDR3: CSVRQTEAFF. The CDR3 region has the DNA TGCAGCGTTAGACAGACTGAAGCTTTCTTT. The gene calls are TRBV29-1 and TRBJ1-1, with a possible D match to TRBD1 (5 bases). CDR3 length: 10 amino acids. The V gene's germline CDR1 is SQVTM and CDR2 ANQGSEA. V was cut by 5 bases and J by 5 bases, with 6 bases left in between.

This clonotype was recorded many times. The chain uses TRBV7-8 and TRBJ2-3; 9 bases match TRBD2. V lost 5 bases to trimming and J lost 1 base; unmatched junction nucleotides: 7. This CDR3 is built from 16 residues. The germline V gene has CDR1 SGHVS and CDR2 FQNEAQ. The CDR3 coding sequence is TGTGCCAGCAGCCCAGTCCGGACTAGCGGCACAGATACGCAGTATTTT. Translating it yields CASSPVRTSGTDTQYF. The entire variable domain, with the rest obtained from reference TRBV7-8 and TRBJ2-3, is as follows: GAGVSQSPRYKVAKRGQDVALRCDPISGHVSLFWYQQALGQGPEFLTYFQNEAQLDKSGLPSDRFFAERPEGSVSTLKIQRTQQEDSAVYLCASSPVRTSGTDTQYFGPGTRLTVL.

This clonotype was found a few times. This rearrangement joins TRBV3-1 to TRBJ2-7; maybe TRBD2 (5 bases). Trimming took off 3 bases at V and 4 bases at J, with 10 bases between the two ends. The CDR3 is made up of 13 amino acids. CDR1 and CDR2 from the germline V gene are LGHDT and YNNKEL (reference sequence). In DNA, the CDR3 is TGTGCCAGCAGCCAGGGAGTTTTTTACGAGCAGTACTTC. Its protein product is CASSQGVFYEQYF.

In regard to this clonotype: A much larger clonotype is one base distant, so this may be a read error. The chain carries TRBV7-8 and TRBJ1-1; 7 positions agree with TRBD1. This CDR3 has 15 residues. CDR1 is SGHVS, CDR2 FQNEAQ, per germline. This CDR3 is CASSDGLQGYTETFF. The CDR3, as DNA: TGTGCCAGCAGCGACGGGTTACAGGGGTACACTGAAACTTTCTTT.

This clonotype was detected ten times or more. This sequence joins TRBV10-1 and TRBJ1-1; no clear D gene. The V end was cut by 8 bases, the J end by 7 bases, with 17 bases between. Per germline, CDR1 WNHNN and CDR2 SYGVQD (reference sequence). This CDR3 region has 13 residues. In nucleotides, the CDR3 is TGCGCCAGCTCAGAAGGGAACCCGTATGAAGCTTTCTTT. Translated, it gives CASSEGNPYEAFF.

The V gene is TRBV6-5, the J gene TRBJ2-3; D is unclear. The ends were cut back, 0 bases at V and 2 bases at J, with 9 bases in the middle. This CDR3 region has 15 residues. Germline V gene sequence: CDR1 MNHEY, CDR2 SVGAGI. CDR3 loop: CASSYSTQATDTQYF. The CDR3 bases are TGTGCCAGCAGTTACTCGACTCAGGCCACAGATACGCAGTATTTT.

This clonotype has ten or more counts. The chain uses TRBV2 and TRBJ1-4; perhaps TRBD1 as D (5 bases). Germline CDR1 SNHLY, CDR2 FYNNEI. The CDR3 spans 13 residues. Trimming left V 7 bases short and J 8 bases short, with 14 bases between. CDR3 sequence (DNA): TGTGCCAGCAATCGGGGCTTGGGGGAAAAACTGTTTTTT. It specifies CASNRGLGEKLFF.

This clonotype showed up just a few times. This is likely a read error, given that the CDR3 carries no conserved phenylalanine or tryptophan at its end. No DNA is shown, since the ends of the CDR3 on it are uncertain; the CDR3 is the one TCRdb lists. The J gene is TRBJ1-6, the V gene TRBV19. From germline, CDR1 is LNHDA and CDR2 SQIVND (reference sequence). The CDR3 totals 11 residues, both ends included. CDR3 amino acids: CASSIVGQSNY.

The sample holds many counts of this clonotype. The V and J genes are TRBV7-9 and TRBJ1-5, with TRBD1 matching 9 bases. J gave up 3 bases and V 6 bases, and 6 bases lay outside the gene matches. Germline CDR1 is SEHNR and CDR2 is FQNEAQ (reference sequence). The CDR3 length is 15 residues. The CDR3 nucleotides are TGTGCCAGCAGTGGGGGACAGGGCTTCAATCAGCCCCAGCATTTT. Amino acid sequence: CASSGGQGFNQPQHF.

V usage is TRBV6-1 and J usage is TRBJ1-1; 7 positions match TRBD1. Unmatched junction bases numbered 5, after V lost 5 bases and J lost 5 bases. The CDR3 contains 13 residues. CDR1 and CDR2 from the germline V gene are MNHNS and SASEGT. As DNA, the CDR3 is TGTGCCAGCAGTCAACAGGGGCGGACTGAAGCTTTCTTT. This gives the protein CASSQQGRTEAFF.

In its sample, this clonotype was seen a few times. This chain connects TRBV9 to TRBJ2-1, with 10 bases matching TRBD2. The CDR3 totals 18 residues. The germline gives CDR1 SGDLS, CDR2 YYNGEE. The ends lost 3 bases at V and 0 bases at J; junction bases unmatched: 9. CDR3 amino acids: CASSARGLAASSYNEQFF. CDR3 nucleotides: TGTGCCAGCAGCGCCAGAGGACTAGCGGCTAGCTCCTACAATGAGCAGTTCTTC.